The TCR beta chain under discussion was sequenced for a study of CD8 T cells in ankylosing spondylitis. Study-wide results and limits: There was a TCR beta motif, made of several highly homologous variants, that appeared characteristic of ankylosing spondylitis blood.

The CDR3 is made up of 11 amino acids. Germline values: CDR1 KGHDR, CDR2 SFDVKD. The V end lost 9 bases, the J end lost 3 bases, and 5 bases lay between the germline ends. This clonotype was observed a few times. Its antigen is unknown. One entry per CDR3 protein, called by TCRdb with MiXCR from the 5' RACE reads. The sample consists of hundreds of thousands of distinct CDR3 sequences, roughly 27% of them appearing once. The gene calls are TRBV24-1 and TRBJ2-1; D gene ambiguous. The clonotype originates from a male donor with ankylosing spondylitis. Sequencing used blood, either unsorted or a sorted T cell fraction (not recorded which). The CDR3 loop is CATASYNEQFF. Written as DNA, the CDR3 is TGTGCCACCGCAAGCTACAATGAGCAGTTCTTC.